A selection of T cell receptor beta chains follows, all from one sample in a study of spatial heterogeneity in lung cancer. TCRdb reanalysed the 5' RACE reads using MiXCR and keeps one entry per CDR3 protein. The sample yields about 47,000 distinct CDR3 sequences, 7.4% seen once. The source material was PBMCs, sampled at follow-up. These receptor sequences come from a female donor with early-stage non-small cell lung cancer. The CDR3 runs from the conserved cysteine through the conserved F or W. A D gene is named only where the DNA matches it firmly.

v_call	d_call	j_call	cdr3_aa
TRBV7-6	TRBD1	TRBJ1-1	CASSDRVLTEAFF
TRBV5-6	TRBD1	TRBJ1-1	CASSFLDRVDTEAFF
TRBV9	NA	TRBJ2-7	CASSAIPLREQYF
TRBV10-3	NA	TRBJ1-6	CAISQKDRDPYNSPLHF
TRBV29-1	TRBD1	TRBJ2-7	CSVAGQGAYEQYF
TRBV14	NA	TRBJ1-1	CASSFLTGEGGTEAFF
TRBV6-6	NA	TRBJ1-4	CASSYSITHRVTNEKLFF
TRBV15	TRBD1	TRBJ2-5	CATSRTGVQTTQYF
TRBV6-5	NA	TRBJ1-1	CASSYSGSSGTEAFF
TRBV4-1	TRBD2	TRBJ2-1	CASSLGLAGGTYNEQFF
TRBV12-3/TRBV12-4	NA	TRBJ1-5	CASSFSRAQPQHF
TRBV28	TRBD1	TRBJ2-3	CASKGGGTDTQYF
TRBV24-1	NA	TRBJ1-2	CATMGAREGYTF
TRBV10-3	NA	TRBJ1-2	CAISEEDWERFYGYTF
TRBV28	TRBD2	TRBJ2-4	CASTSGGASKNIQYF
TRBV6-2/TRBV6-3	NA	TRBJ1-4	CASSAPGGAREKLFF
TRBV12-3/TRBV12-4	NA	TRBJ2-1	CASSLARPYNEQFF
TRBV7-2	NA	TRBJ1-3	CASSLDGPSTIYF
TRBV7-9	NA	TRBJ2-5	CASSLFIGAGQETQYF
TRBV7-2	NA	TRBJ2-2	CASKMRVNTGELFF
TRBV29-1	TRBD1	TRBJ1-1	CSAHDRANTEAFF
TRBV5-1	TRBD1	TRBJ1-2	CASSPQGDNGYTF
TRBV20-1	TRBD1	TRBJ1-2	CSASPQGWRGYTF
TRBV20-1	NA	TRBJ2-3	CSASLGGRGRTDTQYF
TRBV5-1	TRBD1	TRBJ2-5	CASRTGAGETQYF
TRBV5-1	NA	TRBJ1-2	CASSFDSLYGYTF
TRBV5-5	NA	TRBJ1-1	CASSLDGLWGGAFF
TRBV12-3/TRBV12-4	TRBD1	TRBJ2-2	CASRPGTGQTGELFF
TRBV29-1	TRBD1	TRBJ2-1	CSVEDPRTGGLNEQFF